The clone carrying this TCR beta chain was seen only a few times. With a J-beta primer mix and a sample-barcoded 5' primer, a second PCR ran about 6 to 11 cycles. From each sample, at least 2.5 million paired-end reads containing CDR3 were obtained. TCRdb recomputed calls from the 5' RACE reads with MiXCR, one row per CDR3 protein. The sample consists of around 2 million distinct CDR3 sequences, around 42% of them appearing once. This sample was included in a study of blood T cells in healthy people across ages. V lost 5 bases and J lost 4, with 23 bases in between. Germline values: CDR1 SGHTA, CDR2 FQGNSA. The CDR3 contains 17 residues. Peripheral blood was drawn, approximately 9.7 milliliters per donor.

The chain uses TRBV7-2 and TRBJ1-2; tentatively, D is TRBD1 (5 bases). The receptor was derived from a human donor in good health. The material sequenced was blood. The CDR3 protein is CASSPGTADTKAYGYTF. The CDR3 DNA is TGTGCCAGCAGCCCCGGGACCGCTGATACAAAGGCCTATGGCTACACCTTC.